The rows below give T cell receptor beta chains drawn from one sample of a study of blood T cell repertoires in COVID-19. This table comes from immunoSEQ multiplex PCR, and its TCRdb copy is limited to in-frame clones, with some not included. The profile shows about 140,000 clones, around 78% of them singletons. Source material: peripheral blood. The receptors originated from a woman older than 75 with active or convalescent COVID-19. Each CDR3 is given with its conserved first and last residue. The order of the fields is CDR3 DNA, CDR3 protein, D gene, V gene, J gene, clone size. A D gene is named only where the DNA matches it firmly. Expanded clones get a size class; other rows say once, few or many, or leave the size out.

cdr3_nt: TGCAGTGCTAGTCTGGGGAGCTCCTATAATTCACCCCTCCACTTT; cdr3_aa: CSASLGSSYNSPLHF; d_call: .; v_call: TRBV20-1; j_call: TRBJ1-6; clone_size: .
cdr3_nt: TGTGCCTATAACAGGGCGGGTAATTCACCCCTCCACTTT; cdr3_aa: CAYNRAGNSPLHF; d_call: .; v_call: TRBV30; j_call: TRBJ1-6; clone_size: .
cdr3_nt: TGCGCCAGCAGCTTGGCCAGGGTGGGTGGGAACACTGAAGCTTTCTTT; cdr3_aa: CASSLARVGGNTEAFF; d_call: .; v_call: TRBV5-1; j_call: TRBJ1-1; clone_size: .
cdr3_nt: TGTGCCAGCAGTTTCCGCACAGGGGAAGTGAAGCCCCAGCATTTT; cdr3_aa: CASSFRTGEVKPQHF; d_call: TRBD1; v_call: TRBV28; j_call: TRBJ1-5; clone_size: once
cdr3_nt: TGTGCCAGCAGTTTAGGGAGTTTGGGTTCCCCGACGGGGCAGTACTTC; cdr3_aa: CASSLGSLGSPTGQYF; d_call: .; v_call: TRBV28; j_call: TRBJ2-7; clone_size: .
cdr3_nt: TGTGCCAGCAGTACCTTTGGGACAGGGAGCTCCTACAATGAGCAGTTCTTC; cdr3_aa: CASSTFGTGSSYNEQFF; d_call: TRBD1; v_call: TRBV6-4; j_call: TRBJ2-1; clone_size: .
cdr3_nt: TGTGCCAGCAGTCTGGGGGGGCGCGAGACCCAGTACTTC; cdr3_aa: CASSLGGRETQYF; d_call: .; v_call: TRBV6-2/TRBV6-3; j_call: TRBJ2-5; clone_size: .
cdr3_nt: TGCGCCAGCAGTTCCTCCAGCTCCTATAATTCACCCCTCCACTTT; cdr3_aa: CASSSSSSYNSPLHF; d_call: .; v_call: TRBV5-1; j_call: TRBJ1-6; clone_size: .
cdr3_nt: TGTGCCAGCAACGACAGGGGGTCCAACACTGAAGCTTTCTTT; cdr3_aa: CASNDRGSNTEAFF; d_call: TRBD1; v_call: TRBV5-4; j_call: TRBJ1-1; clone_size: .
cdr3_nt: TGTGCCAGCAGCGTAGGCCCGGGAAACACTGAAGCTTTCTTT; cdr3_aa: CASSVGPGNTEAFF; d_call: .; v_call: TRBV9; j_call: TRBJ1-1; clone_size: .
cdr3_nt: TGTGCCAGCAGCATGATCAGGGGAGACAAAAACATTCAGTACTTC; cdr3_aa: CASSMIRGDKNIQYF; d_call: .; v_call: TRBV5-6; j_call: TRBJ2-4; clone_size: few
cdr3_nt: TGTGCCAGCAGCTTGGGGAGCTATGGCTACACCTTC; cdr3_aa: CASSLGSYGYTF; d_call: .; v_call: TRBV5-4; j_call: TRBJ1-2; clone_size: .
cdr3_nt: TGTGCCAGCCGGACAGGAAGCTCTGGGGCCAACGTCCTGACTTTC; cdr3_aa: CASRTGSSGANVLTF; d_call: TRBD1; v_call: TRBV27; j_call: TRBJ2-6; clone_size: few
cdr3_nt: TGTGCCAGCAGTGAACTGGGGCATAGCACAGATACGCAGTATTTT; cdr3_aa: CASSELGHSTDTQYF; d_call: .; v_call: TRBV6-4; j_call: TRBJ2-3; clone_size: .
cdr3_nt: TGCGCCAGCAGCTTGGGGGGGCACTACGAGCAGTACTTC; cdr3_aa: CASSLGGHYEQYF; d_call: .; v_call: TRBV5-1; j_call: TRBJ2-7; clone_size: .
cdr3_nt: TGCGCCAGCAGCCGCAGGGGGCAGGGAGAAAAACTGTTTTTT; cdr3_aa: CASSRRGQGEKLFF; d_call: TRBD1; v_call: TRBV5-1; j_call: TRBJ1-4; clone_size: .
cdr3_nt: TGCGCCAGCAGTGGCCGGGACAGCTCCTACGAGCAGTACTTC; cdr3_aa: CASSGRDSSYEQYF; d_call: TRBD1; v_call: TRBV10-2; j_call: TRBJ2-7; clone_size: once
cdr3_nt: TGTGCCAGCAGTGAGGCGTCGGGACAGCTCAATCAGCCCCAGCATTTT; cdr3_aa: CASSEASGQLNQPQHF; d_call: TRBD1; v_call: TRBV6-1; j_call: TRBJ1-5; clone_size: .
cdr3_nt: TGTGCCAGCAGTACTATTACAGGGGAAGCTTTCTTT; cdr3_aa: CASSTITGEAFF; d_call: .; v_call: TRBV12-3/TRBV12-4; j_call: TRBJ1-1; clone_size: once
cdr3_nt: TGTGCCAGCAGTTACTCTGAGGTGTCTGAAGCTTTCTTT; cdr3_aa: CASSYSEVSEAFF; d_call: .; v_call: TRBV6-5; j_call: TRBJ1-1; clone_size: .
cdr3_nt: TGTGCCATCAGCCCGACAGGGGGCGCCACTGAAGCTTTCTTT; cdr3_aa: CAISPTGGATEAFF; d_call: TRBD1; v_call: TRBV10-3; j_call: TRBJ1-1; clone_size: .